This T cell receptor beta chain was captured by sequencing in a study of blood T cell repertoires in COVID-19. Study overall: Sites in the United States, Italy and Spain provided acute and convalescent COVID-19 samples. Nucleic acid was either cDNA or gDNA, and it came from T cells, B-cell-depleted T cells, or PBMCs.

V gave up 5 bases and J gave up 2 bases, with 9 bases separating them. CDR1 SGHTA and CDR2 FQGNSA come from the germline V gene. This CDR3 contains 13 residues. This clone was observed a single time. Per the original methods: Estimates of nucleated cell counts were drawn from the amplification of reference gene primers. Clones were read by immunoSEQ multiplex PCR, and TCRdb kept only the in-frame ones, dropping some. From that table come the V and J calls and clone size; the DNA was used to work out D and trimming. This table holds roughly 130,000 clones, around 77% found once. The rearrangement uses TRBV7-2 and TRBJ1-2, with TRBD1 as a possible D gene (6 bases). The material sequenced was peripheral blood. The origin of this receptor is a man aged 55-75 years with active or convalescent COVID-19. In DNA form, the CDR3 reads TGTGCCAGCAGCCCTCAGGGGAACTATGGCTACACCTTC. This translates into CASSPQGNYGYTF.